The 25 T cell receptor beta chains reported below all come from one sample, sequenced in a study of beta chain features in type 1 diabetes listed by TCRdb under 2018. Library preparation was by the immunoSEQ multiplex PCR assay. The entire isolated RNA was reverse transcribed using the High Capacity cDNA Reverse Transcription Kit, and thus expressed TCRB transcripts were sequenced. TCRdb retrieved this table from immuneACCESS and kept in-frame rearrangements only. Not all clones are present; in checked studies, unresolved V genes account for under half, and no reason is known for the remainder. The sample table lists 300,000 to 350,000 clones, roughly 8% of them with a count of one. Approximately 0.44% of the sample belongs to the ten largest clones. The material sequenced was central memory CD4+ T cells from blood. These receptors originate from a woman younger than 30 in good health.

The rearrangement links TRBV4-3 to TRBJ2-2, with D hard to call. The CDR3 has 15 residues. V lost 0 bases to trimming and J lost 4 bases, with 9 bases between them. CDR1 LGHNA and CDR2 YSLEER come from the germline V gene. CDR3 DNA: TGCGCCAGCAGCCAAGAGGCACAGCTCACCGGGGAGCTGTTTTTT. This translates into CASSQEAQLTGELFF.

The sample holds a few counts of this clone. The V and J genes are TRBV6-5 and TRBJ2-7, with 8 bases aligning to TRBD2. CDR3 size: 13 residues. Germline CDR1 is MNHEY and CDR2 is SVGAGI. The ends lost 6 bases at V and 9 bases at J; junction bases unmatched: 10. Here the CDR3 DNA reads TGTGCCAGCAGACGGCTAGCGGGCCAGGGGCAGTACTTC. Translating it yields CASRRLAGQGQYF.

A few counts support this clone. The rearrangement joins TRBV7-8 to TRBJ2-4; D might be TRBD1 or TRBD2, each matching 6 bases. The V and J ends lost 3 bases and 9 bases respectively, with 24 bases between them. CDR1 SGHVS and CDR2 FQNEAQ come from the germline V gene. The CDR3 extends over 17 amino acids. The CDR3, as DNA: TGTGCCAGCAGCTTTAGTTGGGGGGCTAGGAGGGCGGGCATTCAGTACTTC. This gives the protein CASSFSWGARRAGIQYF.

The V and J genes are TRBV7-9 and TRBJ1-1; the D is unclear. The CDR3 has 13 amino acids. V was clipped by 5 bases and J by 1 base, with 8 bases between them. The germline V gene has CDR1 SEHNR and CDR2 FQNEAQ (reference sequence). The CDR3 DNA reads TGTGCCAGCAGCCCTCAGCCGAACACTGAAGCTTTCTTT. Translation gives CASSPQPNTEAFF.

This clone has a count of ten or more. This rearrangement joins TRBV23-1 to TRBJ2-1; 10 nucleotides match TRBD2. TRBV23-1 has ORF status, its function being uncertain. Unmatched junction bases numbered 7, after V lost 2 bases and J lost 3 bases. CDR3 length: 17 residues. This chain's CDR3 is CASSQPGLAVIYNEQFF. CDR3 DNA: TGCGCCAGCAGTCAACCTGGACTAGCGGTCATCTACAATGAGCAGTTCTTC.

The genes are TRBV9 and TRBJ2-3; the D is unclear. Per the germline V gene, CDR1 is SGDLS and CDR2 is YYNGEE. This CDR3 is 15 amino acids long. With 3 bases removed from V and 5 bases from J, the gap between germline ends came to 16 bases. CDR3 nucleotides: TGTGCCAGCAGCGCGACGTTCCCCCTTGGAGATACGCAGTATTTT. Translated: CASSATFPLGDTQYF.

The chain combines TRBV7-2 with TRBJ2-7; possibly TRBD2 for D (6 bases). The germline gives CDR1 SGHTA, CDR2 FQGNSA. The CDR3 has 15 amino acids. Trimming cost V 0 bases and J 4 bases, with 13 bases left between them. CDR3 sequence: CASSLAGTALYEQYF. As DNA, the CDR3 is TGTGCCAGCAGCTTAGCCGGGACTGCTCTATACGAGCAGTACTTC. Full variable domain (rest looked up from reference TRBV7-2 and TRBJ2-7): GAGVSQSPSNKVTEKGKDVELRCDPISGHTALYWYRQSLGQGLEFLIYFQGNSAPDKSGLPSDRFSAERTGGSVSTLTIQRTQQEDSAVYLCASSLAGTALYEQYFGPGTRLTVT.

This clone turned up a few times. The J gene is TRBJ1-2, the V gene TRBV25-1; TRBD1 matches at 7 bases. The CDR3 contains 12 residues. V lost 6 bases, J lost 6 bases, and 4 bases stayed unmatched. Germline CDR1 MGHDK, CDR2 SYGVNS. CDR3 nucleotide sequence: TGTGCCAGCAGAACAGGGGTAGATGGCTACACCTTC. It yields the protein CASRTGVDGYTF.

The chain joins TRBV11-2 to TRBJ2-5; 8 positions match TRBD2. The trim removed 2 bases at V and 4 bases at J, leaving 0 bases unmatched. The CDR3 covers 13 residues. Germline loops: CDR1 SGHAT, CDR2 FQNNGV. The CDR3 DNA follows: TGTGCCAGCAGCTTACTAGCGGGAGAGACCCAGTACTTC. Residues: CASSLLAGETQYF. Drawing the rest from reference TRBV11-2 and TRBJ2-5, the complete variable domain is EAGVAQSPRYKIIEKRQSVAFWCNPISGHATLYWYQQILGQGPKLLIQFQNNGVVDDSQLPKDRFSAERLKGVDSTLKIQPAKLEDSAVYLCASSLLAGETQYFGPGTRLLVL.

The chain joins TRBV7-3 to TRBJ1-5; D remains ambiguous. The V gene lost 0 bases and the J gene lost 6 bases, with 6 bases spanning the gap. CDR3 length: 13 amino acids. Per the germline V gene, CDR1 is SGHTA and CDR2 is FQGTGA. The DNA of the CDR3 is TGTGCCAGCAGCTTAACCTACGGTCAGCCCCAGCATTTT. Amino acids: CASSLTYGQPQHF.

This clone has a handful of counts. The chain has TRBV30 and TRBJ2-7; TRBD2 agrees at 7 bases. Germline V lookup: CDR1 GTSNPN, CDR2 SVGIG (reference sequence). V lost 0 bases and J lost 3; bases outside the gene matches: 20. The CDR3 has 19 amino acids. CDR3 bases: TGTGCCTGGAGTGTACTTGGGAGGGCCCTCGGTCATCCCCGCTACGAGCAGTACTTC. Translating gives CAWSVLGRALGHPRYEQYF.

To note about this clone: A much larger clone sits a single nucleotide away, making a read error possible. The chain uses TRBV7-3 and TRBJ2-5; D not resolved. CDR3 size: 11 residues. Germline CDR1 and CDR2: SGHTA and FQGTGA. V lost 5 bases and J lost 2, with 3 bases in between. CDR3 DNA: TGTGCCAGCAGCGCTCAAGAGACCCAGTACTTC. As protein: CASSAQETQYF.

This clone appeared a few times. The rearrangement joins TRBV5-6 to TRBJ1-2; TRBD1 agrees at 11 bases. Germline trimming cut 3 bases from V and 5 bases from J; bases unmatched to any gene: 0. CDR1 is SGHDT and CDR2 is YYEEEE in the germline V gene. This CDR3 contains 13 residues. CDR3 residues: CASSWDRGYGYTF. CDR3 DNA sequence: TGTGCCAGCAGCTGGGACAGGGGGTATGGCTACACCTTC.

There are a few counts of this clone. The chain couples TRBV28 to TRBJ2-7; D is ambiguous. Germline CDR1 is MDHEN and CDR2 is SYDVKM. This CDR3 contains 13 residues. Trimming removed 6 bases at V and 1 base at J, with 10 bases between. CDR3 DNA: TGTGCCAGCAGCTCCGTCGGATCCTACGAGCAGTACTTC. It codes for CASSSVGSYEQYF.

This sequence joins TRBV10-2 and TRBJ2-3; 13 bases are a match to TRBD2. Germline values: CDR1 WSHSY, CDR2 SAAADI. The CDR3 spans 20 residues. Germline trimming cut 4 bases from V and 2 bases from J; bases unmatched to any gene: 15. The CDR3 DNA sequence: TGCGCCAGCAGTGGGGCGGGACTAGCGGGGAAATACGGGTACACAGATACGCAGTATTTT. Protein: CASSGAGLAGKYGYTDTQYF.

Ten or more counts support this clone. The chain uses TRBV18 and TRBJ2-2; D is undetermined. The CDR3 length is 11 residues. V was pared by 5 bases and J by 7 bases, with 5 bases between. CDR1 is KGHSH, CDR2 LQKENI, per germline. The CDR3 nucleotides are TGTGCCAGCTCAGAGTACGGGGAGCTGTTTTTT. Protein sequence: CASSEYGELFF.

This sequence joins TRBV29-1 and TRBJ2-3; D remains ambiguous. Germline values: CDR1 SQVTM, CDR2 ANQGSEA. The V end was cut by 6 bases, the J end by 1 base, with 14 bases between. The CDR3 runs to 14 residues. CDR3 bases: TGCAGCGTAGGTCTTTCCGGTCGCACAGATACGCAGTATTTT. This sequence encodes CSVGLSGRTDTQYF.

There are a few counts of this clone. The V gene is TRBV19, the J gene TRBJ1-5; no firm D call. CDR3 length: 13 residues. Per germline, CDR1 LNHDA and CDR2 SQIVND (reference sequence). V was cut by 7 bases and J by 3 bases, with 10 bases left in between. The chain's CDR3 is CASTDRFNQPQHF. CDR3 in DNA: TGTGCCAGTACGGACCGCTTCAATCAGCCCCAGCATTTT.

This clone has only a few counts. The chain combines TRBV7-8 with TRBJ1-1; tentative D call: TRBD1 (6 bases). This CDR3 region has 15 residues. Looked up from germline, CDR1 is SGHVS and CDR2 is FQNEAQ. The germline V and J ends were trimmed by 5 bases and 7 bases, with 20 bases remaining between them. The CDR3 coding sequence is TGTGCCAGCAGCCCAGACGGGGGCATCCGCGGTGAAGCTTTCTTT. It codes for CASSPDGGIRGEAFF.

V is TRBV6-5 and J is TRBJ1-2; 9 nucleotides match TRBD1. Unmatched junction bases numbered 12, after V lost 5 bases and J lost 8 bases. The CDR3 extends over 15 amino acids. The V gene's germline CDR1 is MNHEY and CDR2 SVGAGI. In DNA, the CDR3 is TGTGCCAGCAGTCGCCTCACAGGGGGCGCTGGGGGCTACACCTTC. Its translation is CASSRLTGGAGGYTF.

The rearrangement links TRBV7-8 to TRBJ2-5; D remains ambiguous. Trimming pared 2 bases from V and 6 bases from J, leaving 10 bases between. The CDR3 consists of 13 residues. Germline V lookup: CDR1 SGHVS, CDR2 FQNEAQ. CDR3 protein: CASSLWSRQTQYF. In nucleotides, the CDR3 is TGTGCCAGCAGCTTATGGAGCAGGCAGACCCAGTACTTC.

The chain joins TRBV7-2 to TRBJ2-1; 9 bases map to TRBD2. J was trimmed by 9 bases and V by 5 bases; bases with no gene match: 14. This CDR3 spans 16 amino acids. In germline, CDR1 is SGHTA, CDR2 FQGNSA. The CDR3 sequence: CASSPTLIAGEIEQFF. The CDR3 DNA reads as TGTGCCAGCAGCCCCACTTTGATAGCGGGAGAAATTGAGCAGTTCTTC.

This chain links TRBV5-4 with TRBJ2-3, with 8 bases fitting TRBD1. CDR3 length equals 14 residues. Germline assignment: CDR1 SGHNT and CDR2 YYREEE (reference sequence). Trimming took 4 bases from V and 3 from J; bases not matched to a gene: 4. The CDR3 region has the DNA TGTGCCAGCAGCACGGGACAGGCTACAGATACGCAGTATTTT. It yields the protein CASSTGQATDTQYF.

This clone came up a few times. Other DNA sequences in the sample encode the same CDR3. The V gene is TRBV7-2, the J gene TRBJ2-1, with unresolved D. Germline V lookup: CDR1 SGHTA, CDR2 FQGNSA. The CDR3 spans 13 residues. V lost 1 base and J lost 7, with 8 bases in between. The CDR3 loop reads CASSLDRLNEQFF. The CDR3 nucleotides are TGTGCCAGCAGCTTAGATCGCCTAAATGAGCAGTTCTTC.

The chain links TRBV6-6 to TRBJ2-4; the D gene is possibly TRBD1 (5 bases). The V and J ends lost 2 bases and 7 bases respectively, with 12 bases between them. From germline, CDR1 is MNHNY and CDR2 SVGAGI (reference sequence). The CDR3 consists of 14 residues. The CDR3 DNA reads TGTGCCAGCAGTTACGGGGCCCGTGCTAACATTCAGTACTTC. Encoded protein: CASSYGARANIQYF.